The clone carrying this T cell receptor beta chain showed up many times. The antigen is not known. This sample was included in a study of T cells in Graves' hyperthyroidism and ophthalmopathy. Notes on the study in general: Progression to ophthalmopathy was predicted a median of roughly 6.8 months early.

Researchers amplified the TCR beta CDR3 regions from RNA transcripts. First-round RT-PCR targeting the TCR CDR3 was performed with the HTBI primer set. Via MiXCR, TCRdb re-called the multiplex PCR reads, giving one row per CDR3 protein. The sample holds under 350,000 distinct CDR3 sequences, around 20% seen once. Between the trimmed V and J ends, which lost 3 bases and 1 base, there was a span of 7 bases. The germline V gene has CDR1 MNHEY and CDR2 SVGEGT. This CDR3 is 14 amino acids long. Sequencing was performed on blood. The gene calls are TRBV6-2 or TRBV6-3 and TRBJ2-1; no firm D call. The sequence was collected from a woman between 45 and 65 years old with Graves' hyperthyroidism. The CDR3 loop is CASSYYPSYNEQFF. The CDR3 DNA sequence: TGTGCCAGCAGTTATTACCCTTCCTACAATGAGCAGTTCTTC.